The clone carrying this T cell receptor beta chain was seen ten or more times. The antigen remains undetermined. The CDR3 spans 11 residues. Trimming left V 4 bases short and J 7 bases short, with 7 bases between. The germline V gene has CDR1 MGHDK and CDR2 SYGVNS. The data are from a study of blood T cells in healthy people across ages. Study conclusions and caveats: The percentage of naive T cells correlated strongly with TCR beta diversity.

Next came a second PCR, run for about 6 to 12 cycles, which used a sample-barcoded 5' primer along with a J-beta primer mix. Each cDNA molecule was tagged by a template-switch adaptor that had 12 random nucleotides. From the 5' RACE reads, TCRdb called clonotypes with MiXCR, one entry per CDR3 protein. The data contain about 730,000 distinct CDR3 sequences, roughly 45% of them singletons. The receptor's source is a woman aged 55-75 years in good health. This chain joins TRBV25-1 and TRBJ1-2; D ambiguous. The specimen sequenced was blood. The CDR3 coding sequence is TGTGCCAGCAGTGTTACGGGTGGCTACACCTTC. It yields the protein CASSVTGGYTF.